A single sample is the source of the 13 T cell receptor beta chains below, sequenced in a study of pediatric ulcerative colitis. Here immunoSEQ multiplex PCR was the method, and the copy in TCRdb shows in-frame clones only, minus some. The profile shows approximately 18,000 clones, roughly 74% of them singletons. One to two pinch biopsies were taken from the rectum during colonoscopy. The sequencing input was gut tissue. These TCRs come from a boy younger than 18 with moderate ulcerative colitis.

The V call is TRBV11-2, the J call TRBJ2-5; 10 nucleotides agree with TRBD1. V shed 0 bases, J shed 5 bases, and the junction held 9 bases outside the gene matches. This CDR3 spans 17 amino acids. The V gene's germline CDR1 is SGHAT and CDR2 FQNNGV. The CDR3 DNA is TGTGCCAGCAGCTTAGATCTCTGGACAGGGGGAGGTGAGACCCAGTACTTC. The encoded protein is CASSLDLWTGGGETQYF.

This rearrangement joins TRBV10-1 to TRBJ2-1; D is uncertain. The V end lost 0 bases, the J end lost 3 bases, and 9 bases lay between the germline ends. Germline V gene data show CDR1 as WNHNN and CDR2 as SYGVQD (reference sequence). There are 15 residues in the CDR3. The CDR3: CASSESRPNYNEQFF. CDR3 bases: TGCGCCAGCAGTGAGTCCAGACCCAACTACAATGAGCAGTTCTTC.

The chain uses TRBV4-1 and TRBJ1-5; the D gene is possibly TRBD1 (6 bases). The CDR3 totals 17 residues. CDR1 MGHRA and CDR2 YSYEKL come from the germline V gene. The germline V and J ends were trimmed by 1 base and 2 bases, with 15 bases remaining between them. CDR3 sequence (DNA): TGCGCCAGCAGCCAAGTCGGGGCAGGGGATGGCAATCAGCCCCAGCATTTT. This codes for CASSQVGAGDGNQPQHF.

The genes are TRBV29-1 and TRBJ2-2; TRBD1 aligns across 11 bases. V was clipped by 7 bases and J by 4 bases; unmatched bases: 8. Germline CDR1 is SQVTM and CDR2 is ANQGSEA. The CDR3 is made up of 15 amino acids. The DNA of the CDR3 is TGCAGCGCAGGACAGGGGGCAGGGGTCACCGGGGAGCTGTTTTTT. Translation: CSAGQGAGVTGELFF.

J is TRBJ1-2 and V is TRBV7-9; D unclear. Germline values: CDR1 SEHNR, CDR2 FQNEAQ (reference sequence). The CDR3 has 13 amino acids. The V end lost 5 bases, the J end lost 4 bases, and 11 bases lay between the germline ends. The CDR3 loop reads CASSPTRIYGYTF. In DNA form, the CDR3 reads TGTGCCAGCAGCCCGACCCGCATCTATGGCTACACCTTC.

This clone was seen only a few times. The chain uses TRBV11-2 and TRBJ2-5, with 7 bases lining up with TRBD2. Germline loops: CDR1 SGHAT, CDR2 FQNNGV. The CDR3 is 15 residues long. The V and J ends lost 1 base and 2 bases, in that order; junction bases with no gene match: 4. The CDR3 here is CASSLGLAAQETQYF. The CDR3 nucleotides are TGTGCCAGCAGCTTAGGGCTAGCGGCTCAAGAGACCCAGTACTTC.

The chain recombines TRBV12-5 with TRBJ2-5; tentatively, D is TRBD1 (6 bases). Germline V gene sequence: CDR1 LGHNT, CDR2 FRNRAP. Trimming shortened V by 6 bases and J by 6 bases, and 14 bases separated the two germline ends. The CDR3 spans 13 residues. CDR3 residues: CASGLGGGKTQYF. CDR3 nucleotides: TGTGCTAGTGGGCTGGGTGGGGGCAAGACCCAGTACTTC.

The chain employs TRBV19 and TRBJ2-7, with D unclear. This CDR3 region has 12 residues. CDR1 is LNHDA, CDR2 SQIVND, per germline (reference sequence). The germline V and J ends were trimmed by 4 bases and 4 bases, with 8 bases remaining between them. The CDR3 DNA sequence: TGTGCCAGTAGTACCGTCAGTTACGAGCAGTACTTC. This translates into CASSTVSYEQYF.

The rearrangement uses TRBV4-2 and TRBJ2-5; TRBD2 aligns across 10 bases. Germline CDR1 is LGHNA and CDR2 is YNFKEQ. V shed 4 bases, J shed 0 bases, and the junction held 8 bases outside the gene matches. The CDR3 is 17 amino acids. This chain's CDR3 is CASSPQRGGRHQETQYF. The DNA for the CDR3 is TGTGCCAGCAGCCCCCAGCGGGGGGGAAGACACCAAGAGACCCAGTACTTC.

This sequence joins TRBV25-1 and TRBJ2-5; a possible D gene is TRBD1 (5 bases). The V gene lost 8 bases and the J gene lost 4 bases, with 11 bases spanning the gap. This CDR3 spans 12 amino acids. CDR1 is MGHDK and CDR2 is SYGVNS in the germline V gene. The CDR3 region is CASVRAGETQYF. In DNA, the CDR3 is TGTGCCAGCGTCAGGGCAGGAGAGACCCAGTACTTC.

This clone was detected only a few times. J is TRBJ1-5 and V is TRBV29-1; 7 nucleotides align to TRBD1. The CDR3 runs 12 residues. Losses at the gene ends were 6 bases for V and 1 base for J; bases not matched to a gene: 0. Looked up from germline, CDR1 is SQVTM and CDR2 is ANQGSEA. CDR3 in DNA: TGCAGCGTGGGACAGAGCAATCAGCCCCAGCATTTT. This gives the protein CSVGQSNQPQHF.

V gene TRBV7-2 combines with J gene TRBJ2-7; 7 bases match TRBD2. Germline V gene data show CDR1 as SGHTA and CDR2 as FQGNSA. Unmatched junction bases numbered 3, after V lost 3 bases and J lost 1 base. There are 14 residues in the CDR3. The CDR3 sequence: CASSLGGISYEQYF. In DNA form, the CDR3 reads TGTGCCAGCAGCTTGGGGGGGATTTCCTACGAGCAGTACTTC.

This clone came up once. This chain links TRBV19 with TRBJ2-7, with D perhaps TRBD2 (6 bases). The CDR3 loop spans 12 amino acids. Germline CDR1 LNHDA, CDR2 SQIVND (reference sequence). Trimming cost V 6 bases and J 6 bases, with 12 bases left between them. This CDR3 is CASSLEGGEQYF. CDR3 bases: TGTGCCAGTAGCCTGGAGGGTGGCGAGCAGTACTTC.